This T cell receptor beta chain was sequenced for a study of identical twins. Study-wide findings and caveats: Models underestimated how often monozygotic twins shared out-of-frame TCR alpha.

J gave up 4 bases and V 7 bases, and 4 bases lay outside the gene matches. The CDR3 runs to 15 residues. One entry per CDR3 protein results from TCRdb running MiXCR on the 5' RACE reads. The table records about 260,000 distinct CDR3 sequences, approximately 7% of them present only once. This clonotype appeared many times. The antigen is not known. This same sample was also taken into another study, of yellow fever vaccine responses in identical twins.

This chain uses TRBV12-3 or TRBV12-4 with TRBJ2-1, with 13 bases identical to TRBD2. Specimen: memory (CD45RO+) T cells sorted from blood. This TCR was recovered from a woman aged 18-29 years in good health. CDR3 nucleotide sequence: TGTGCCAGCAAGAAGGGACTAGCGGGATACAATGAGCAGTTCTTC. Translating it yields CASKKGLAGYNEQFF.